This TCR beta chain emerged from a study of human thymus T cells. Thymic tissue was derived from resections collected during corrective heart surgery. The germline gives CDR1 LNHDA, CDR2 SQIVND (reference sequence). The CDR3 covers 13 residues. V shed 6 bases and J shed 4 bases, with 11 bases lying between them. The protocol was immunoSEQ multiplex PCR, while the TCRdb copy is restricted to in-frame clones and leaves out a portion. Of approximately 71,000 clones listed, approximately 95% are singletons. The gene calls are TRBV19 and TRBJ2-3; D not certain. What was sequenced was thymus tissue. This clonotype was obtained from a girl under three years old with a congenital heart defect but otherwise immunologically healthy. DNA for the CDR3: TGTGCCAGTAGGTTCCGGTTAGCAGATACGCAGTATTTT. Translated, it gives CASRFRLADTQYF.